This T cell receptor beta chain was identified during a study of tumor-infiltrating lymphocytes in primary liver carcinoma. This CDR3 spans 13 amino acids. Trimming removed 7 bases at V and 0 bases at J, with 7 bases between. The germline gives CDR1 MDHEN, CDR2 SYDVKM. In this sample, this clonotype turned up a few times. A primer matching the constant region was used to make TCR beta cDNA from 500 to 650 ng of total RNA. Libraries of TCR beta came from three nested multiplex PCR rounds with slightly modified ARM-PCR. Amplification in the first two PCR rounds was performed using TRBV1-TRBV30 forward primers and a C-beta reverse primer for around 10 cycles each. Each CDR3 protein gets one entry after TCRdb re-called the multiplex PCR reads with MiXCR. Found here are approximately 54,000 distinct CDR3 sequences, about 73% of them singletons; the top ten hold about a quarter. Bulk tissue was left unsorted, and RNA and DNA were co-extracted from about 20-30 mg of it. Primary liver carcinoma in the patients was surgically resected.

The clonotype was recovered from a man between 40 and 49 years old with primary liver carcinoma and hepatitis B virus infection. The V gene is TRBV28, the J gene TRBJ1-3; no reliable D call. The sequenced sample consisted of liver tumor tissue from sampling region 2. Subset reported: tumor region T2, inferior pole. The CDR3 is CASTPSSGNTIYF. Here the CDR3 DNA reads TGTGCCAGCACCCCAAGCTCTGGAAACACCATATATTTT.